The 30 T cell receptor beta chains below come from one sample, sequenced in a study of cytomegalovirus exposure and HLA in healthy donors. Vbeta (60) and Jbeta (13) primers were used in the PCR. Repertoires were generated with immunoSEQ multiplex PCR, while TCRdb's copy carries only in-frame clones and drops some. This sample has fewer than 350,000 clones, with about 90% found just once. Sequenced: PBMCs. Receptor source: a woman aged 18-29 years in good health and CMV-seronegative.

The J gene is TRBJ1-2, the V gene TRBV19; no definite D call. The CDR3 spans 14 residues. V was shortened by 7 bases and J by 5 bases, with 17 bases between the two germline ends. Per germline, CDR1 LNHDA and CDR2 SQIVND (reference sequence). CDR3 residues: CASTMGGTGYGYTF. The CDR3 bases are TGTGCCAGTACCATGGGCGGAACGGGGTATGGCTACACCTTC.

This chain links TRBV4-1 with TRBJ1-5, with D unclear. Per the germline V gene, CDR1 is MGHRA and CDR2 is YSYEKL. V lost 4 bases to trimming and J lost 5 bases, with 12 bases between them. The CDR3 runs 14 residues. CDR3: CASSPYLEDQPQHF. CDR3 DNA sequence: TGCGCCAGCAGCCCTTACTTAGAGGATCAGCCCCAGCATTTT.

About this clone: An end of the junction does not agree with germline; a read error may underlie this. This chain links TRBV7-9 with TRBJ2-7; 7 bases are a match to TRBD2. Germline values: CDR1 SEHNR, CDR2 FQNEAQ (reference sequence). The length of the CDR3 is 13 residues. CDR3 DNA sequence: TGTTCCAGCAGCCGCGGACTAGCCTACGAGCAGTACTTC. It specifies CSSSRGLAYEQYF. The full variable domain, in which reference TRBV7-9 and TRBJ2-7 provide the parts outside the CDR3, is DTGVSQNPRHKITKRGQNVTFRCDPISEHNRLYWYRQTLGQGPEFLTYFQNEAQLEKSRLLSDRFSAERPKGSFSTLEIQRTEQGDSAMYLCSSSRGLAYEQYFGPGTRLTVT.

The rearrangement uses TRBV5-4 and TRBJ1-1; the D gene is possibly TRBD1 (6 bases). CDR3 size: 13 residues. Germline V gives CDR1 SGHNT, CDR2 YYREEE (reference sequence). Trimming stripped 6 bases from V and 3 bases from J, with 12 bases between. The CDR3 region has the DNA TGTGCCAGCACCCAGGGGAGCGACACTGAAGCTTTCTTT. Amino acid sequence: CASTQGSDTEAFF.

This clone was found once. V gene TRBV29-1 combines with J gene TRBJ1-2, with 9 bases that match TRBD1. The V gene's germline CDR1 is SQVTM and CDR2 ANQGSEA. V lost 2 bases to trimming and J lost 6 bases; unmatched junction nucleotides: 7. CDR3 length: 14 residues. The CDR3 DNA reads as TGCAGCGTTGAAACAGGGGGCGCGAGGAATGGCTACACCTTC. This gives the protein CSVETGGARNGYTF.

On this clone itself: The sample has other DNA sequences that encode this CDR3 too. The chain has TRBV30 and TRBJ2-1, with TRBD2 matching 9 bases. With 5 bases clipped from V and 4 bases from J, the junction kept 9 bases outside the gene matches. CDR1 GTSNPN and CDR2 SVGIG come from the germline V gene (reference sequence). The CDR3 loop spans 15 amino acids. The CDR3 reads CAWSLAGAVYNEQFF. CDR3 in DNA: TGTGCCTGGTCGTTAGCGGGGGCCGTTTACAATGAGCAGTTCTTC.

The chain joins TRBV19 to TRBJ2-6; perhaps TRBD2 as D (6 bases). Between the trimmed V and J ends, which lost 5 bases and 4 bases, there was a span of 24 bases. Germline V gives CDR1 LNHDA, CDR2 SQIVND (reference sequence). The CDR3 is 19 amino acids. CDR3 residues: CASSPLGGSLLGGANVLTF. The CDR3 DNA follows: TGTGCCAGTAGTCCCTTGGGAGGATCGCTCCTTGGGGGGGCCAACGTCCTGACTTTC.

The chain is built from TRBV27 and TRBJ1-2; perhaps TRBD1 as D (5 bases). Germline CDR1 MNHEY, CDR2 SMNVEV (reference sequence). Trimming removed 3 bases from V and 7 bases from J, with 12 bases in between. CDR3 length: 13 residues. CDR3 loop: CASSLSGVAGYTF. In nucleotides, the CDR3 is TGTGCCAGCAGTTTGTCGGGGGTAGCTGGCTACACCTTC.

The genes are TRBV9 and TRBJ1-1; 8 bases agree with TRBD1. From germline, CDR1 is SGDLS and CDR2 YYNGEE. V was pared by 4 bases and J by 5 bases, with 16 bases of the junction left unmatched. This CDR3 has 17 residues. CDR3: CASSPSILTGVNTEAFF. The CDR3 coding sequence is TGTGCCAGCAGCCCATCGATACTGACAGGGGTTAATACTGAAGCTTTCTTT.

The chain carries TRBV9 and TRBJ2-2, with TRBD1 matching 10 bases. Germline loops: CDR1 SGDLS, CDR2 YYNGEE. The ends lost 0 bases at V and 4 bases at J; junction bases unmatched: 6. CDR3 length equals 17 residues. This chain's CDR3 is CASSVDRDRGSTGELFF. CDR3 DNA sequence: TGTGCCAGCAGCGTAGACCGGGACAGGGGATCCACCGGGGAGCTGTTTTTT.

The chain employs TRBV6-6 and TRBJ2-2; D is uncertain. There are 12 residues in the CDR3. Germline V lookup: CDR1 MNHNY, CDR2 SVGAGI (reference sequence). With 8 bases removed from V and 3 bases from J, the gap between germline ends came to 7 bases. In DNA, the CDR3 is TGTGCCAGCCGGGTGGACACCGGGGAGCTGTTTTTT. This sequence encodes CASRVDTGELFF.

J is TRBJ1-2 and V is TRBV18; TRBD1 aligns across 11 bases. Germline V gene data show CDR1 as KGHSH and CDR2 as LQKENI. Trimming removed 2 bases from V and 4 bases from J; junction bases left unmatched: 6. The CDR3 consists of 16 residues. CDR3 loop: CASSPSGTGGGYGYTF. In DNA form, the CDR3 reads TGTGCCAGCTCACCAAGCGGGACAGGGGGTGGCTATGGCTACACCTTC.

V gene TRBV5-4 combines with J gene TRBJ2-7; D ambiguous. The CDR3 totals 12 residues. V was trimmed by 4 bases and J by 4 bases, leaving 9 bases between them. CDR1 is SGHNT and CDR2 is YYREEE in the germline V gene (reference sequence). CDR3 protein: CASSEQAYEQYF. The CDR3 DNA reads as TGTGCCAGCAGCGAGCAGGCGTACGAGCAGTACTTC.

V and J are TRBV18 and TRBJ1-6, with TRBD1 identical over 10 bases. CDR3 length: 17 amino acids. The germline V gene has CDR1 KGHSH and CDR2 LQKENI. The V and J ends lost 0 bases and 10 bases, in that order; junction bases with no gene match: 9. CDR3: CASSPPGTGTGASPLHF. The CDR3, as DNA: TGTGCCAGCTCACCACCGGGAACCGGGACAGGGGCCTCACCCCTCCACTTT.

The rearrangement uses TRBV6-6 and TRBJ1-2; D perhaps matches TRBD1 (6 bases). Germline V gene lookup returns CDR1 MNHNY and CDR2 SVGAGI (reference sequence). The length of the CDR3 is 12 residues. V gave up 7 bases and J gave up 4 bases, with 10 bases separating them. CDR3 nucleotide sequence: TGTGCCAGCACCGGACAGTCCTATGGCTACACCTTC. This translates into CASTGQSYGYTF.

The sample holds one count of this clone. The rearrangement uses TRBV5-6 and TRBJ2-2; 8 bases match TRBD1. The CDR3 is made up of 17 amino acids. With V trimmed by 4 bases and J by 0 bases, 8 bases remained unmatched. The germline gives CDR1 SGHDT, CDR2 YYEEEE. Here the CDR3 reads CASSPRRTGPNTGELFF. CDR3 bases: TGTGCCAGCAGCCCACGTAGGACAGGGCCGAACACCGGGGAGCTGTTTTTT.

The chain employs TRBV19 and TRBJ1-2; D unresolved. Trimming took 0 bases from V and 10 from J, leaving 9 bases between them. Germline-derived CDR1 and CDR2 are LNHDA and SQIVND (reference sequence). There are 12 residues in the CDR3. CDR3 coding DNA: TGTGCCAGTAGTATAGAATTCGGGTTCTACACCTTC. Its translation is CASSIEFGFYTF.

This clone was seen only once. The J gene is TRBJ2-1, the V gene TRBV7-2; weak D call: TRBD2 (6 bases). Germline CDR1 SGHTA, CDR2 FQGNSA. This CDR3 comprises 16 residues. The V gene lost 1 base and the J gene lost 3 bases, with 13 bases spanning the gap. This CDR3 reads CASSLVSGGDYNEQFF. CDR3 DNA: TGTGCCAGCAGCTTAGTTAGTGGCGGGGACTACAATGAGCAGTTCTTC.

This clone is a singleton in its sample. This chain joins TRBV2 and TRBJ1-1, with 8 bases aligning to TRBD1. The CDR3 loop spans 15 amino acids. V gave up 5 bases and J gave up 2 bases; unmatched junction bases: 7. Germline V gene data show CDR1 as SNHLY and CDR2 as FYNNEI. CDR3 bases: TGTGCCAGCAGTACTCGGGACAGGACAAACACTGAAGCTTTCTTT. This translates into CASSTRDRTNTEAFF.

The CDR3 spells CASRSTGTGNSPLHF. The CDR3 nucleotides read TGTGCCAGCAGGTCCACCGGGACAGGGAATTCACCCCTCCACTTT. This sequence joins TRBV27 and TRBJ1-6, with TRBD1 matching 9 bases. This CDR3 has 15 amino acids. Germline V lookup: CDR1 MNHEY, CDR2 SMNVEV (reference sequence). V shed 6 bases, J shed 7 bases, and the junction held 7 bases outside the gene matches.

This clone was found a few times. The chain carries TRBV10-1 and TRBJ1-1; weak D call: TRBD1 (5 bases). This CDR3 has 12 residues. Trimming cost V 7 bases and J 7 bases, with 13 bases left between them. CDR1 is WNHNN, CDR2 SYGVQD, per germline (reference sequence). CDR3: CASKGEGSEAFF. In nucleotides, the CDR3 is TGCGCCAGCAAAGGGGAGGGCAGTGAAGCTTTCTTT.

CDR3 in amino acids: CASSLSTEAFF. DNA for the CDR3: TGCGCCAGCAGCCTTAGTACTGAAGCTTTCTTT. The rearrangement uses TRBV5-1 and TRBJ1-1; D gene unclear. The CDR3 covers 11 residues. The V end was cut by 4 bases, the J end by 5 bases, with 6 bases between. Germline loops: CDR1 SGHRS, CDR2 YFSETQ. Complete variable domain (other parts from reference TRBV5-1 and TRBJ1-1): KAGVTQTPRYLIKTRGQQVTLSCSPISGHRSVSWYQQTPGQGLQFLFEYFSETQRNKGNFPGRFSGRQFSNSRSEMNVSTLELGDSALYLCASSLSTEAFFGQGTRLTVV.

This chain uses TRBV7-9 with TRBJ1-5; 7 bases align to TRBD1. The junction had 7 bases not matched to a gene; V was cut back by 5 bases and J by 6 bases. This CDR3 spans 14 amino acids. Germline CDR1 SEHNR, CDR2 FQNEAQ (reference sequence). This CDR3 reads CASSRQGSSQPQHF. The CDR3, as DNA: TGTGCCAGCAGCCGACAGGGAAGTAGTCAGCCCCAGCATTTT. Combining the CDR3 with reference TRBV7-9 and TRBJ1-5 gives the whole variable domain DTGVSQNPRHKITKRGQNVTFRCDPISEHNRLYWYRQTLGQGPEFLTYFQNEAQLEKSRLLSDRFSAERPKGSFSTLEIQRTEQGDSAMYLCASSRQGSSQPQHFGDGTRLSIL.

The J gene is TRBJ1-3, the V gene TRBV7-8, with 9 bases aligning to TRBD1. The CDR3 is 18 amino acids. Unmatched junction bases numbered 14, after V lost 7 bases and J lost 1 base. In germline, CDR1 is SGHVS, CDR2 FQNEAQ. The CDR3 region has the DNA TGTGCCAGCACCCCCTGGGCGGGACAGGGAATATCTGGAAACACCATATATTTT. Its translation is CASTPWAGQGISGNTIYF.

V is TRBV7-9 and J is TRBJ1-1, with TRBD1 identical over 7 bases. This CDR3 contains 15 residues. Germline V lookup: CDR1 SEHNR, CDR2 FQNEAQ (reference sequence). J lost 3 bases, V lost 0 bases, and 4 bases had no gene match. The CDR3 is CASSLAGRGDTEAFF. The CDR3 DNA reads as TGTGCCAGCAGCTTAGCGGGCAGGGGGGACACTGAAGCTTTCTTT.

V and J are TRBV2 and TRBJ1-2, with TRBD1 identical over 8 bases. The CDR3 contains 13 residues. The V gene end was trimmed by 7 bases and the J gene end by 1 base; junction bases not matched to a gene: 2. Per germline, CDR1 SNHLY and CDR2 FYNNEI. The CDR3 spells CASKTGVNYGYTF. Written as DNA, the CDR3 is TGTGCCAGCAAGACAGGGGTTAACTATGGCTACACCTTC.

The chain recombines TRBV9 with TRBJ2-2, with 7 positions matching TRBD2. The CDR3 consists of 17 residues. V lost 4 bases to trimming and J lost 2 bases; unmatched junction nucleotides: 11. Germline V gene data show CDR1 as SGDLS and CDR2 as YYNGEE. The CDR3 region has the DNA TGTGCCAGCAGCCCTTTTTCCGGCGGGGGTAACACCGGGGAGCTGTTTTTT. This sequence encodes CASSPFSGGGNTGELFF.

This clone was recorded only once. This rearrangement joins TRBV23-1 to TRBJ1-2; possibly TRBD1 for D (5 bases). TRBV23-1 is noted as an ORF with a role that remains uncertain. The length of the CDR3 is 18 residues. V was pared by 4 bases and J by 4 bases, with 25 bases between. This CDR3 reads CASSPIPVGGPPGYGYTF. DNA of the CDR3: TGCGCCAGCAGTCCCATCCCGGTCGGGGGTCCCCCGGGCTATGGCTACACCTTC.

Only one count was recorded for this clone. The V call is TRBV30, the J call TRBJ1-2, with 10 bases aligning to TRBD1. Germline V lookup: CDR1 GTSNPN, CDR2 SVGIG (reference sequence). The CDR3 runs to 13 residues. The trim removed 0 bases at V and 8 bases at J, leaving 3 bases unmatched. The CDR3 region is CAWSVGGQGGYTF. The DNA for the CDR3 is TGTGCCTGGAGTGTAGGGGGACAGGGGGGCTACACCTTC.

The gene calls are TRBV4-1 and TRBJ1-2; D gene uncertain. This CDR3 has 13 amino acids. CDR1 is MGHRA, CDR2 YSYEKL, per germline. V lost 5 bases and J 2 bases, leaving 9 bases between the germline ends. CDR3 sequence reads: CASSGLRNYGYTF. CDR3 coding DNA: TGCGCCAGCAGCGGACTCCGGAACTATGGCTACACCTTC.